The entry below gives a single TCR beta chain sequence along with its context. Its antigen is as yet unknown. The sample is drawn from a study of cytomegalovirus exposure and HLA in healthy donors. Study findings and constraints: Rare TCR sequences dominated, though some public TCRs recurred in many donors. Subsequent analysis showed first-cohort TCR clusters tending to co-occur in some 120 validation repertoires.

This CDR3 spans 11 amino acids. Trimming stripped 4 bases from V and 4 bases from J, with 2 bases between. CDR1 is MDHEN and CDR2 is SYDVKM in the germline V gene. Some clones are missing from TCRdb's copy, which holds only in-frame ones; the method was immunoSEQ multiplex PCR. The sample consists of some 110,000 clones, roughly nine tenths of them appearing once. The V and J genes are TRBV28 and TRBJ2-1; D not certain. Specimen: PBMCs. The clonotype comes from a woman aged 18 to 35 in good health and CMV-seropositive. The CDR3 DNA follows: TGTGCCAGCAGTTCATACAATGAGCAGTTCTTC. Its translation: CASSSYNEQFF.